This T cell receptor beta chain is drawn from a study of technical replicates of blood from a handful of donors. Germline CDR1 is SEHNR and CDR2 is FQNEAQ (reference sequence). V trimming: 5 bases; J trimming: 5 bases; junction bases outside the gene matches: 7. This CDR3 contains 15 residues. Here immunoSEQ multiplex PCR was the method, and the copy in TCRdb shows in-frame clones only, minus some. The table lists more than 65,000 clones, 95% to 98% of them singletons. Sequenced: T cells isolated from PBMCs. The receptor was derived from a human donor in good health. This chain joins TRBV7-9 and TRBJ1-4, with TRBD1 matching over 8 bases. As DNA, the CDR3 is TGTGCCAGCAGCGAAACCGGGACAGGAAATGAAAAACTGTTTTTT. Its translation: CASSETGTGNEKLFF.